Below, 22 T cell receptor beta chains from the same sample are listed, as sequenced in a study of blood T cell repertoires in COVID-19. The protocol was immunoSEQ multiplex PCR, while the TCRdb copy is restricted to in-frame clones and leaves out a portion. The data show more than 150,000 clones, almost 85% seen once. The specimen was PBMCs or T cells enriched from blood (not recorded which). These receptors were taken from a man between 45 and 60 years old who had recovered from COVID-19.

The chain recombines TRBV5-1 with TRBJ1-6; D call uncertain. The CDR3 extends over 18 amino acids. Germline loops: CDR1 SGHRS, CDR2 YFSETQ. The germline V and J ends were trimmed by 1 base and 0 bases, with 14 bases remaining between them. DNA of the CDR3: TGCGCCAGCAGCTTGTCTTCAGCGATAAGCTCCTATAATTCACCCCTCCACTTT. Translated, it gives CASSLSSAISSYNSPLHF.

V gene TRBV2 combines with J gene TRBJ2-3, with 7 positions matching TRBD1. The germline CDR1 and CDR2 sequences are SNHLY and FYNNEI. V lost 10 bases to trimming and J lost 1 base; unmatched junction nucleotides: 8. This CDR3 has 14 residues. The CDR3 here is CATNRGSGTDTQYF. The DNA for the CDR3 is TGTGCCACGAACAGGGGATCGGGCACAGATACGCAGTATTTT.

The J gene is TRBJ1-5, the V gene TRBV1. TRBV1 is a pseudogene. The CDR3 length is 18 residues. The CDR3 region is CTSSQIFSLCGVGGPQHF. Written as DNA, the CDR3 is TGCACCAGCAGCCAAATCTTTAGTCTTTGTGGGGTCGGGGGGCCCCAGCATTTT.

The genes are TRBV19 and TRBJ2-3; D gene unclear. This CDR3 is 15 amino acids long. Germline-derived CDR1 and CDR2 are LNHDA and SQIVND (reference sequence). Trimming left V 8 bases short and J 0 bases short, with 15 bases between. The CDR3 region is CASAISIRSTDTQYF. The CDR3 DNA reads TGTGCCAGTGCCATATCTATTAGAAGCACAGATACGCAGTATTTT.

The chain carries TRBV19 and TRBJ1-2; 9 bases agree with TRBD1. The V segment lost 6 bases and the J segment 5 bases; nucleotides outside the gene matches: 7. This CDR3 is built from 14 residues. CDR1 is LNHDA, CDR2 SQIVND, per germline (reference sequence). CDR3 sequence reads: CASSGRQGGYGYTF. The CDR3 DNA reads TGTGCCAGTAGCGGCCGACAGGGGGGATATGGCTACACCTTC.

This clone has a single count. The gene calls are TRBV27 and TRBJ2-7; 11 bases are a match to TRBD2. J was trimmed by 2 bases and V by 0 bases; bases with no gene match: 6. Germline assignment: CDR1 MNHEY and CDR2 SMNVEV (reference sequence). This CDR3 region has 17 residues. CDR3: CASSLSGGLAEAYEQYF. The CDR3 DNA reads as TGTGCCAGCAGTTTATCGGGGGGACTAGCGGAGGCCTACGAGCAGTACTTC.

Concerning this clone itself: This sample includes further DNA sequences coding for the same CDR3. The chain has TRBV28 and TRBJ2-2; TRBD1 might be the D (5 bases). Trimming removed 3 bases at V and 6 bases at J, with 5 bases between. The CDR3 runs 12 residues. Germline V lookup: CDR1 MDHEN, CDR2 SYDVKM. For the CDR3, the DNA is TGTGCCAGCAGTTTGGGGCCCGGGGAGCTGTTTTTT. As protein: CASSLGPGELFF.

The V call is TRBV5-1, the J call TRBJ2-1, with 10 bases matching TRBD2. This CDR3 has 16 residues. V lost 3 bases and J lost 6; bases outside the gene matches: 9. CDR1 SGHRS and CDR2 YFSETQ come from the germline V gene. The DNA of the CDR3 is TGCGCCAGCAGCTCCCGTGGGACTAGCGACCTCAATGAGCAGTTCTTC. It specifies CASSSRGTSDLNEQFF.

This chain uses TRBV10-3 with TRBJ1-1, with D possibly being TRBD1 (5 bases). V was clipped by 3 bases and J by 7 bases, with 9 bases between them. This CDR3 has 12 residues. The V gene's germline CDR1 is ENHRY and CDR2 SYGVKD. The CDR3 reads CAISESGIEAFF. The CDR3, as DNA: TGTGCCATCAGTGAATCAGGGATTGAAGCTTTCTTT.

Worth noting for this clone: No DNA is shown, since the ends of the CDR3 on it are uncertain; the CDR3 is the one TCRdb lists. The chain joins TRBV21-1 to TRBJ2-3; the table's D call, TRBD2, was not checked against the DNA. TRBV21-1 is a known pseudogene. The CDR3 numbers 16 amino acids, ends counted. Here the CDR3 reads CASSIPRDWGPGTQYF.

V and J are TRBV19 and TRBJ2-3, with TRBD1 as a possible D gene (6 bases). Germline V gene lookup returns CDR1 LNHDA and CDR2 SQIVND (reference sequence). CDR3 length equals 15 residues. Trimming took 3 bases from V and 4 from J, leaving 14 bases between them. CDR3 loop: CASSMVTGWADTQYF. CDR3 sequence (DNA): TGTGCCAGTAGTATGGTCACAGGGTGGGCAGATACGCAGTATTTT.

Comment on this clone: Other DNA sequences from this sample encode an identical CDR3 as well. V gene TRBV5-1 combines with J gene TRBJ2-1; D remains ambiguous. Germline V gene data show CDR1 as SGHRS and CDR2 as YFSETQ. This CDR3 region has 14 residues. V was shortened by 0 bases and J by 0 bases, with 4 bases between the two germline ends. The CDR3 is CASSLASSYNEQFF. As DNA, the CDR3 is TGCGCCAGCAGCTTGGCTAGCTCCTACAATGAGCAGTTCTTC.

V usage is TRBV7-3 and J usage is TRBJ2-1; 8 positions agree with TRBD2. This CDR3 is 14 amino acids long. V trimming: 8 bases; J trimming: 6 bases; junction bases outside the gene matches: 9. Germline lookup yields CDR1 SGHTA and CDR2 FQGTGA. CDR3 sequence (DNA): TGTGCCAGCTCTCGGGGGGGAGAGGGCAATGAGCAGTTCTTC. Residues: CASSRGGEGNEQFF.

The chain couples TRBV6-5 to TRBJ2-3; weak D call: TRBD2 (6 bases). The V gene's germline CDR1 is MNHEY and CDR2 SVGAGI. Trimming took 0 bases from V and 3 from J, leaving 13 bases between them. The CDR3 totals 16 residues. CDR3 loop: CASSYSREKYTDTQYF. CDR3 nucleotides: TGTGCCAGCAGTTACTCCCGGGAGAAGTATACAGATACGCAGTATTTT.

The V call is TRBV19, the J call TRBJ2-7; TRBD2 is a possible D gene (7 bases). Germline CDR1 and CDR2: LNHDA and SQIVND (reference sequence). The CDR3 loop spans 15 amino acids. Trimming removed 5 bases from V and 1 base from J, with 15 bases in between. The DNA of the CDR3 is TGTGCCAGTAGTCCTGAAGGGGGGGGGTCCTACGAGCAGTACTTC. Its protein is CASSPEGGGSYEQYF. Full variable domain (missing parts from reference TRBV19 and TRBJ2-7): DGGITQSPKYLFRKEGQNVTLSCEQNLNHDAMYWYRQDPGQGLRLIYYSQIVNDFQKGDIAEGYSVSREKKESFPLTVTSAQKNPTAFYLCASSPEGGGSYEQYFGPGTRLTVT.

In its sample, this clone was seen a few times. The chain links TRBV19 to TRBJ1-5, with 8 bases lining up with TRBD1. The V gene end was trimmed by 7 bases and the J gene end by 5 bases; junction bases not matched to a gene: 7. Per the germline V gene, CDR1 is LNHDA and CDR2 is SQIVND (reference sequence). The CDR3 totals 14 residues. CDR3 DNA sequence: TGTGCCAGTAAAGGACAGGGAGACCATCAGCCCCAGCATTTT. It encodes CASKGQGDHQPQHF.

The chain couples TRBV3-1 (or the pseudogene TRBV3-2) to TRBJ2-3; 10 nucleotides line up with TRBD2. This CDR3 spans 15 amino acids. The germline CDR1 and CDR2 sequences are LGHDT and YNNKEL (reference sequence). Losses at the gene ends were 8 bases for V and 3 bases for J; bases not matched to a gene: 8. The CDR3 coding sequence is TGTGCCAGCTCCCTTACTAGCGGGATAACAGATACGCAGTATTTT. The encoded protein is CASSLTSGITDTQYF.

This sequence joins TRBV2 and TRBJ2-7, with TRBD1 identical over 7 bases. V gave up 0 bases and J gave up 3 bases; unmatched junction bases: 8. The CDR3 sequence is 16 residues long. Germline V CDR1 and CDR2: SNHLY, FYNNEI. CDR3 residues: CASSEAPRDSNYEQYF. The DNA for the CDR3 is TGTGCCAGCAGTGAAGCGCCAAGGGACAGCAACTACGAGCAGTACTTC. Using reference TRBV2 and TRBJ2-7 for the parts outside the CDR3, the full variable domain is EPEVTQTPSHQVTQMGQEVILRCVPISNHLYFYWYRQILGQKVEFLVSFYNNEISEKSEIFDDQFSVERPDGSNFTLKIRSTKLEDSAMYFCASSEAPRDSNYEQYFGPGTRLTVT.

The chain is built from TRBV6-5 and TRBJ2-2; 7 nucleotides line up with TRBD2. The CDR3 extends over 15 amino acids. The ends lost 6 bases at V and 4 bases at J; junction bases unmatched: 8. The V gene's germline CDR1 is MNHEY and CDR2 SVGAGI. Written as DNA, the CDR3 is TGTGCCAGCAGACCCCAGATAGCGGGCACCGGGGAGCTGTTTTTT. Protein sequence: CASRPQIAGTGELFF.

The V call is TRBV10-3, the J call TRBJ2-4; 11 bases map to TRBD1. The CDR3 loop spans 15 amino acids. The ends lost 0 bases at V and 5 bases at J; junction bases unmatched: 0. Germline V gives CDR1 ENHRY, CDR2 SYGVKD. The DNA of the CDR3 is TGTGCCATCAGTGAGTCGGACAGGGGGCAAAACATTCAGTACTTC. As protein: CAISESDRGQNIQYF.

The genes are TRBV5-5 and TRBJ2-3, with TRBD1 as a possible D gene (6 bases). Germline loops: CDR1 SGHKS, CDR2 YYEKEE (reference sequence). V was cut by 3 bases and J by 2 bases, with 10 bases left in between. CDR3 size: 14 residues. The CDR3 coding sequence is TGTGCCAGCAGCTCACAGGGAATCACAGATACGCAGTATTTT. Its protein product is CASSSQGITDTQYF.

This chain joins TRBV28 and TRBJ2-7; no definite D call. The germline V and J ends were trimmed by 5 bases and 7 bases, with 15 bases remaining between them. This CDR3 has 13 residues. Per the germline V gene, CDR1 is MDHEN and CDR2 is SYDVKM. CDR3 nucleotide sequence: TGTGCCAGCAGTACAAGACGGAGTTGGGAGCAGTACTTC. This codes for CASSTRRSWEQYF.